The 4 T cell receptor beta chains presented below share a single source sample, sequenced in a study of CD8 T cells in Susac syndrome (dated by TCRdb to the late 2010s). To prepare the library, the immunoSEQ multiplex PCR assay was applied. RNA was extracted with the RNeasy kit and roughly 0.5 to 1 ug was reverse transcribed using random hexamers. TCRdb took the public reads, trimmed them with fastp at Q25, ran MiXCR for clone calling and kept in-frame beta chains. Here each entry gathers all rows of one CDR3 protein and keeps the most common genes and DNA. The sample records 200,000 to 250,000 distinct CDR3 sequences, about 95% of which are singletons. The ten largest clones add up to 0.095% of the sample. Sequenced material: CD4+ T cells from PBMCs. The receptors were gathered from a human donor with multiple sclerosis.

The gene calls are TRBV28 and TRBJ2-1, with TRBD2 identical over 7 bases. Germline lookup yields CDR1 MDHEN and CDR2 SYDVKM. J was trimmed by 3 bases and V by 2 bases; bases with no gene match: 4. The CDR3 sequence is 15 residues long. Here the CDR3 DNA reads TGTGCCAGCAGTTTACGGCGGGAGAGCTACAATGAGCAGTTCTTC. Its protein is CASSLRRESYNEQFF.

This sequence joins TRBV20-1 and TRBJ1-5; TRBD1 matches at 7 bases. Germline V gives CDR1 DFQATT, CDR2 SNEGSKA (reference sequence). This CDR3 comprises 13 residues. V lost 7 bases and J lost 2; bases outside the gene matches: 5. The CDR3 nucleotides read TGCAGTGTTTGGGACAGCGGCAATCAGCCCCAGCATTTT. It codes for CSVWDSGNQPQHF.

This clonotype was seen once. The rearrangement uses TRBV7-9 and TRBJ2-2, with TRBD2 as a possible D gene (5 bases). Trimming removed 4 bases at V and 1 base at J, with 10 bases between. This CDR3 region has 15 residues. Per germline, CDR1 SEHNR and CDR2 FQNEAQ (reference sequence). The CDR3 DNA sequence: TGTGCCAGCAGCTCCCCCGGGGTGAACACCGGGGAGCTGTTTTTT. Protein: CASSSPGVNTGELFF.

The chain is built from TRBV30 and TRBJ1-2, with TRBD1 as a possible D gene (6 bases). CDR1 is GTSNPN and CDR2 is SVGIG in the germline V gene (reference sequence). Trimming took off 1 base at V and 9 bases at J, with 18 bases between the two ends. The CDR3 contains 14 residues. The CDR3 DNA is TGTGCCTGGAGTGGGTTTGGGGGCGGAGGGAGCTACACCTTC. It codes for CAWSGFGGGGSYTF.